Sequencing of this T cell receptor beta chain was carried out in a study of human T cells and chemical hapten exposure. Across the whole study: Chiefly female patients presented with alopecia areata, totalis or universalis. Overall study findings and caveats: DPC sensitization did not alter TCRs above 1 in 1000 frequency.

The CDR3 extends over 15 amino acids. With 5 bases removed from V and 0 bases from J, the gap between germline ends came to 14 bases. Germline V gene data show CDR1 as SGHVS and CDR2 as FNYEAQ. Stated time point: patch test 3, about 24 weeks after DPC sensitization. The treatment: therapeutic diphenylcyclopropenone sensitization with weekly scalp DPC. This clonotype came up many times. Its specificity is unknown. The library tagged each cDNA molecule with unique molecular identifiers. One entry per CDR3 protein results from TCRdb running MiXCR on the RACE reads. The top ten clones hold roughly 17% of a sample with roughly 53,000 distinct CDR3 sequences, approximately 9.9% of them seen once.

The sequences come from whole blood, collected in connection with sensitization to the hapten diphenylcyclopropenone (DPC). This TCR was recovered from a woman in her forties with alopecia areata. Some clones in this sample may be carry-over from other donors' samples. V is TRBV7-6 and J is TRBJ2-7; no clear D. CDR3 in DNA: TGTGCCAGCAGCCCGGGTTCGCTAAGCTCCTACGAGCAGTACTTC. It encodes CASSPGSLSSYEQYF.